Presented here are 3 T cell receptor beta chains from one specimen sequenced in a study of blood T cell repertoires in COVID-19 (dated by TCRdb to 2019 to 2021). The library was produced with the immunoSEQ multiplex PCR assay. Entries here come from immuneACCESS through TCRdb and include only in-frame sequences with V and J called. Some clones fail to appear in such tables; in the studies checked, an unresolved V gene covers under half of the shortfall, and the cause of the remainder is unknown. The sample table lists around 150,000 clones, roughly 84% of them with a count of one. Under 4.5% of the sample goes to the ten largest clones. The sample comprised peripheral blood. These TCRs come from a woman aged 60-70 years with acute or convalescent COVID-19.

The genes are TRBV30 and TRBJ1-5; a possible D gene is TRBD1 (6 bases). The germline V gene has CDR1 GTSNPN and CDR2 SVGIG (reference sequence). The CDR3 has 17 residues. V dropped 0 bases and J dropped 6 bases, with 21 bases sitting between them. The CDR3 reads CAWSVGGAGALPQPQHF. The DNA of the CDR3 is TGTGCCTGGAGTGTGGGGGGGGCAGGGGCCCTGCCTCAGCCCCAGCATTTT.

CDR3 loop: CASSYVEGPGGEGDTEAFF. In DNA form, the CDR3 reads TGTGCCAGCAGTTACGTGGAGGGGCCAGGGGGCGAAGGGGACACTGAAGCTTTCTTT. The chain employs TRBV6-7 and TRBJ1-1; 8 positions agree with TRBD1. TRBV6-7 is known as an ORF, though its function is uncertain. There are 19 residues in the CDR3. V trimming: 2 bases; J trimming: 3 bases; junction bases outside the gene matches: 17.

This sequence joins TRBV3-1 (or the pseudogene TRBV3-2) and TRBJ2-1; 11 bases are a match to TRBD2. V gave up 3 bases and J gave up 6 bases; unmatched junction bases: 4. The germline V gene has CDR1 LGHDT and CDR2 YNNKEL (reference sequence). The CDR3 is 15 residues long. The CDR3 loop is CASSQTSGIGNEQFF. DNA of the CDR3: TGTGCCAGCAGCCAGACTAGCGGGATCGGCAATGAGCAGTTCTTC.